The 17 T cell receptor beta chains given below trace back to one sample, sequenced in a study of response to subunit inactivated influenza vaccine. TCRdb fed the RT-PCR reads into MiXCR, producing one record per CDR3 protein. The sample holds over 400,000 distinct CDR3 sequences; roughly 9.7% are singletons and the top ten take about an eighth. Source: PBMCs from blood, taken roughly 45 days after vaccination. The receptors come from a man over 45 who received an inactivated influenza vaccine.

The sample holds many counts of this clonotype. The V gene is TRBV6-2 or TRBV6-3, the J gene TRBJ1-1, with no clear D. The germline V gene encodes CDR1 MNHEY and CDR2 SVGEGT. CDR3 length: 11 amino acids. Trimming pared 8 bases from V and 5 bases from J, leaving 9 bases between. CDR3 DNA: TGTGCCAGCGAAAGTGGTACTGAAGCTTTCTTT. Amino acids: CASESGTEAFF.

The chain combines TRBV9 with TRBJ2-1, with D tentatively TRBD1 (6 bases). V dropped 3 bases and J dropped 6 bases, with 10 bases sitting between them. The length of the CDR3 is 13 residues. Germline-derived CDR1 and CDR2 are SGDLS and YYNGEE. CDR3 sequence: CASSGGPSNEQFF. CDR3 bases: TGTGCCAGCAGCGGGGGGCCCTCCAATGAGCAGTTCTTC. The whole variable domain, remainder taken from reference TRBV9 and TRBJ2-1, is DSGVTQTPKHLITATGQRVTLRCSPRSGDLSVYWYQQSLDQGLQFLIQYYNGEERAKGNILERFSAQQFPDLHSELNLSSLELGDSALYFCASSGGPSNEQFFGPGTRLTVL.

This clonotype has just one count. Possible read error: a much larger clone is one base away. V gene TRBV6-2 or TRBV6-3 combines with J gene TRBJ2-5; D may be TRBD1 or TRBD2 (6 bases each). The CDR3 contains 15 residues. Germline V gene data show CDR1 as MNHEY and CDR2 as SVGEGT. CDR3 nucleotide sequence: TGTGCCATCAGTTACTCGGGGGCGTACCAAGAGACCCAGTACTTC. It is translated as CAISYSGAYQETQYF.

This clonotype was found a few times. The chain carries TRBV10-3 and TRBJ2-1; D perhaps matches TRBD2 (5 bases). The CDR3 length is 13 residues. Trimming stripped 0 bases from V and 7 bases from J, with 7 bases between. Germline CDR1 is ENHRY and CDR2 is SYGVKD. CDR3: CAISESRENEQFF. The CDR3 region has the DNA TGTGCCATCAGTGAGTCGAGGGAGAATGAGCAGTTCTTC.

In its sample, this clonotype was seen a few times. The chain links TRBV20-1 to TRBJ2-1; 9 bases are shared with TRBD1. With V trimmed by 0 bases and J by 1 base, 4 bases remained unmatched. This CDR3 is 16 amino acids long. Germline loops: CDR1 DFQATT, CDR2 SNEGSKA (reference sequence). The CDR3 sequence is CSARDRTGVSYNEQFF. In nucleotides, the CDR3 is TGCAGTGCTAGAGATCGGACAGGGGTTTCCTACAATGAGCAGTTCTTC.

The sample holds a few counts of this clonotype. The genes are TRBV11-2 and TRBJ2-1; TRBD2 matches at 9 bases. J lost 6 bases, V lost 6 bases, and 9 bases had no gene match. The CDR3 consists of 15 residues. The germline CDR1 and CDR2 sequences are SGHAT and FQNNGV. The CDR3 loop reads CASRGLAGGLNEQFF. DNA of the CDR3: TGTGCCAGCAGGGGGTTGGCGGGGGGGCTCAATGAGCAGTTCTTC.

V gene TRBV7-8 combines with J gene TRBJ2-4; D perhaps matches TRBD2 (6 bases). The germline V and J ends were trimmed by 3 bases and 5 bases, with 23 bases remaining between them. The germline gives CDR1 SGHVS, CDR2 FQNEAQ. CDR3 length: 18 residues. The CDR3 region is CASSLFEAGSPLQNIQYF. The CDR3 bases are TGTGCCAGCAGCTTGTTTGAGGCGGGAAGCCCGCTCCAAAACATTCAGTACTTC.

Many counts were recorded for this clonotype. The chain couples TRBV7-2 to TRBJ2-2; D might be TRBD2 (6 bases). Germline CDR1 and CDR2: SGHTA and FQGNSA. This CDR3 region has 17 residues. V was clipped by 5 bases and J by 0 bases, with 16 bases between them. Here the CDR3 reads CASSPMEGNANTGELFF. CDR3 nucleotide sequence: TGTGCCAGCAGCCCTATGGAGGGGAATGCGAACACCGGGGAGCTGTTTTTT.

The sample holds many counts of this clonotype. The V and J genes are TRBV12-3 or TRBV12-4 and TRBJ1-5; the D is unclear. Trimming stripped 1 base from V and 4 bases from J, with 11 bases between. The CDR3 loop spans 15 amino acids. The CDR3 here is CASSLGGIGNQPQHF. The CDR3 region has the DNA TGTGCCAGCAGTTTAGGAGGGATAGGGAATCAGCCCCAGCATTTT.

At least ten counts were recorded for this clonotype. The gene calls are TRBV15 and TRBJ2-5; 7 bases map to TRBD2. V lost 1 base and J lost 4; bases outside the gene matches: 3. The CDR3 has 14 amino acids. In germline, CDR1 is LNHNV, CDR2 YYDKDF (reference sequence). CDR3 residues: CATSRGGSPETQYF. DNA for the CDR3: TGTGCCACCAGCAGAGGCGGGAGTCCAGAGACCCAGTACTTC.

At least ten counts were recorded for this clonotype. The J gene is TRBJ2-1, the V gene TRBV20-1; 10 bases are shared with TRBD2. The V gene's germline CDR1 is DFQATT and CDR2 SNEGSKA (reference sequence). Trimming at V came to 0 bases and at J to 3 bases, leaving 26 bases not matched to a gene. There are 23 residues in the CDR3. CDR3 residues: CSARDRKAWLAGAMAHRYNEQFF. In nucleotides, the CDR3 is TGCAGTGCTAGAGACCGAAAGGCGTGGCTAGCGGGAGCGATGGCCCACCGCTACAATGAGCAGTTCTTC.

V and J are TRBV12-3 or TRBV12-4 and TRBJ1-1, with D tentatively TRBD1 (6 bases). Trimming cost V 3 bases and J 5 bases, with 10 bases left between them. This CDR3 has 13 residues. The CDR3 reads CASSFHRETEAFF. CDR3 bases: TGTGCCAGCAGTTTCCACAGGGAGACTGAAGCTTTCTTT.

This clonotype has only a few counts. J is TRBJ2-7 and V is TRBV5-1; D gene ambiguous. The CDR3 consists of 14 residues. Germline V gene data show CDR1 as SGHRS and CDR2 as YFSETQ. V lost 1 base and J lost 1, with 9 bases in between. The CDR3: CASSLRVGSYEQYF. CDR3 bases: TGCGCCAGCAGCTTGCGGGTCGGATCCTACGAGCAGTACTTC.

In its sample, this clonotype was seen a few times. CDR3 sequence (DNA): TGTGCCAGCAGCACCGGGGACTCGATAAACTACGAGCAGTACTTC. Translating it yields CASSTGDSINYEQYF. V usage is TRBV9 and J usage is TRBJ2-7; tentatively, D is TRBD2 (6 bases). Germline values: CDR1 SGDLS, CDR2 YYNGEE. V dropped 4 bases and J dropped 3 bases, with 17 bases sitting between them. This CDR3 has 15 residues.

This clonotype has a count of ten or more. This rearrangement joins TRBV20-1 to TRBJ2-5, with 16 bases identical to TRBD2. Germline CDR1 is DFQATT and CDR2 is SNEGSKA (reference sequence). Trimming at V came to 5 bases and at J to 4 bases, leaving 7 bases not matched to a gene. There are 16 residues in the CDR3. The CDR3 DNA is TGCAGTGCTTCCGGGACTAGCGGGAGGGCCGGAGAGACCCAGTACTTC. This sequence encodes CSASGTSGRAGETQYF.

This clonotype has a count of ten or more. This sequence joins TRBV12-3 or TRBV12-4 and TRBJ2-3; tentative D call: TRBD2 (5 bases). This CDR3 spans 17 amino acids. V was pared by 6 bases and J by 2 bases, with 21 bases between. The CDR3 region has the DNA TGTGCCAGCAGCCCGAGGGTGGGCGCGGTAACCACAGATACGCAGTATTTT. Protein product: CASSPRVGAVTTDTQYF.

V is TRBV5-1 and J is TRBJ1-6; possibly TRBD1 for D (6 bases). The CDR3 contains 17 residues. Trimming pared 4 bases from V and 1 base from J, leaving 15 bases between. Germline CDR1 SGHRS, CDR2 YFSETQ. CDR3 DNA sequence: TGCGCCAGCAGCCCGGATGCAGGGGTGTCCTATAATTCACCCCTCCACTTT. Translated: CASSPDAGVSYNSPLHF.